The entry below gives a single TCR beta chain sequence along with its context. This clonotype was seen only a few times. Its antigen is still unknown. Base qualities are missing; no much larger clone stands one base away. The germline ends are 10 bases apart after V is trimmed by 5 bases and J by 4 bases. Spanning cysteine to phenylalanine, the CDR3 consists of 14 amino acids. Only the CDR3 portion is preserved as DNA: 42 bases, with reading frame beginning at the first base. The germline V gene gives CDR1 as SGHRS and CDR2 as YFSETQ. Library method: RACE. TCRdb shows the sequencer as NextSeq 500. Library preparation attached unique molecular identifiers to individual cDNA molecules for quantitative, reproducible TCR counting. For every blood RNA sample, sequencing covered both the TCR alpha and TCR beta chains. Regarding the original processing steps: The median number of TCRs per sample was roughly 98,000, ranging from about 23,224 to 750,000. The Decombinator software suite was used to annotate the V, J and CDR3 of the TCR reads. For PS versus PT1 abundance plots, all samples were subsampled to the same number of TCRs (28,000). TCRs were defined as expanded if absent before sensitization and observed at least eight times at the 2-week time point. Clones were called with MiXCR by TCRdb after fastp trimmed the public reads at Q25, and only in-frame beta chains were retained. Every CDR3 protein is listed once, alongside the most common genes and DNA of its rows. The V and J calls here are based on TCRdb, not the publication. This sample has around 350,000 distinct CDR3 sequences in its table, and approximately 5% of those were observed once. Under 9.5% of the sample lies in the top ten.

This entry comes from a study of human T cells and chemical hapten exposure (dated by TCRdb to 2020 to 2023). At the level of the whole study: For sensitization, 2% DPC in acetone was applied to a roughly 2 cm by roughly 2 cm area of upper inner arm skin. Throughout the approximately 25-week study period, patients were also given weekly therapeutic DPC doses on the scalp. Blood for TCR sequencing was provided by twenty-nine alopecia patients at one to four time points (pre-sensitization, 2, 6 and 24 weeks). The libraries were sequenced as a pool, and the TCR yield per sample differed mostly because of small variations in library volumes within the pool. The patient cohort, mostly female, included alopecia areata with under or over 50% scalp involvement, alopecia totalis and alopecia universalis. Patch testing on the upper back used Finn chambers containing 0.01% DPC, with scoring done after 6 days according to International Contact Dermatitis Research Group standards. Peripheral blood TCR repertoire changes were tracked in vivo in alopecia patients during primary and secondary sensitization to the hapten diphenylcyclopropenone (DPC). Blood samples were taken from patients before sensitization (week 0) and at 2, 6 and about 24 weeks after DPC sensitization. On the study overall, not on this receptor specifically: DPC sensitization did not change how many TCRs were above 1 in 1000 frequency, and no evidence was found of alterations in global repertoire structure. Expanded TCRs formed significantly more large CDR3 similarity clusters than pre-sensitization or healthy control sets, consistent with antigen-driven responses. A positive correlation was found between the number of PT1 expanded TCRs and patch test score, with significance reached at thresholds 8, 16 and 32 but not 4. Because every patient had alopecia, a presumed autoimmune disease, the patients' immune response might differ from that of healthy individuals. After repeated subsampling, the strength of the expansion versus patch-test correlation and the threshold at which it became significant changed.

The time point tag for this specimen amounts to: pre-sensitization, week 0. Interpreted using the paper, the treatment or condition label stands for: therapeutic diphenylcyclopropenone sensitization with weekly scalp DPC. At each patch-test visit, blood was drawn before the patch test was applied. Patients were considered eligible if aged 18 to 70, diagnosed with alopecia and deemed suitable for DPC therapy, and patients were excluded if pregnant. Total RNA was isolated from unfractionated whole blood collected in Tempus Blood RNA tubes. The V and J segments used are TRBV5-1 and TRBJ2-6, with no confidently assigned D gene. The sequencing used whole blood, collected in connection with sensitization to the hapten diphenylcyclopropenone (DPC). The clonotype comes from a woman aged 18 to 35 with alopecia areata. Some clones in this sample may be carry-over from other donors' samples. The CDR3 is CASRESAGANVLTF. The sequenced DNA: TGCGCCAGCAGGGAGTCGGCAGGGGCCAACGTCCTGACTTTC.